This T cell receptor (beta chain) was retrieved from a study of T cells after yellow fever vaccination. Study findings and constraints: Once the booster was given, most primary-vaccination clones reappeared, at about 95% for CD4 and more than 85% for CD8. CD4 and CD8 compartments shared a small share of clonotypes, likely from convergent recombination.

The CDR3 is made up of 17 amino acids. V dropped 7 bases and J dropped 8 bases, with 27 bases sitting between them. The germline gives CDR1 MDHEN, CDR2 SYDVKM. 5'RACE template switching produced TCR cDNA carrying a universal primer site and UMIs. Each CDR3 protein gets one entry after TCRdb re-called the 5' RACE reads with MiXCR. Here the sample spans roughly 350,000 distinct CDR3 sequences, roughly 4.3% being singletons. The table lists this clonotype with a few counts. Its target is not known. This clonotype was sampled from a man aged 18 to 29 who received the YFV17D yellow fever vaccine. The chain is built from TRBV28 and TRBJ2-1, with D possibly called TRBD1 or TRBD2 (5 bases each). Sequences were derived from PBMCs, sampled 5 days after the yellow fever booster vaccination. The CDR3 nucleotides are TGTGCCAGCACCGAAAAGGTACCGGGGCCCGCGCCGGATGAGCAGTTCTTC. This translates into CASTEKVPGPAPDEQFF.